The 5 T cell receptor beta chains in this list originate from one sample, sequenced in a study of T cell repertoires in cytomegalovirus infection (dated 2019 in TCRdb). These TCRs' antigens remain unknown. Sequencing was performed on an Illumina HiSeq 1500. TCRdb reprocessing: public reads trimmed at Q25 with fastp, clones called with MiXCR, in-frame beta chains kept. Entries are consolidated by CDR3 protein sequence, retaining the most common genes and DNA. The sample yields approximately 730,000 distinct CDR3 sequences; roughly 29% were counted once. The ten largest account for approximately 14% of the sample. Reading the label with the study, this specimen's treatment or condition is: in vitro stimulation with specific CMV peptide epitopes to enrich CMV-specific T cells. Sequencing was performed on cultured CD8+ T cells from PBMCs, taken from culture after CMV antigen stimulation. The receptor source for this set is a human donor in good health (CMV status not recorded). Some clones in this sample may be carry-over from other donors' samples.

The chain has TRBV2 and TRBJ1-5; a weak D match, TRBD1 (5 bases). Trimming stripped 7 bases from V and 13 bases from J, with 17 bases between. This CDR3 is 12 amino acids long. Germline CDR1 reads SNHLY; CDR2 reads FYNNEI. CDR3 sequence reads: CASIGGVGGQHF. CDR3 in DNA: TGTGCCAGCATCGGGGGAGTTGGCGGGCAGCATTTT.

V and J are TRBV2 and TRBJ1-6; perhaps TRBD1 as D (6 bases). This CDR3 is built from 16 residues. CDR1 and CDR2 (germline): SNHLY, FYNNEI. V lost 2 bases and J 4 bases, leaving 12 bases between the germline ends. The CDR3 coding sequence is TGTGCCAGCAGTGAATGGGCAGGGGAATATAATTCACCCCTCCACTTT. Its translation: CASSEWAGEYNSPLHF.

The J gene is TRBJ1-2, the V gene TRBV20-1; 10 nucleotides match TRBD1. From germline, CDR1 is DFQATT and CDR2 SNEGSKA (reference sequence). The CDR3 consists of 12 residues. J lost 5 bases, V lost 6 bases, and 3 bases had no gene match. CDR3 nucleotides: TGCAGTGCAGGACAGGGGGGATATGGCTACACCTTC. It is translated as CSAGQGGYGYTF.

This clonotype is a singleton in its sample. The chain couples TRBV4-1 to TRBJ2-2, with no clear D. Germline-derived CDR1 and CDR2 are MGHRA and YSYEKL. The germline V and J ends were trimmed by 0 bases and 11 bases, with 7 bases remaining between them. The CDR3 covers 12 residues. The CDR3 is CASSQDGYELFF. CDR3 nucleotide sequence: TGCGCCAGCAGCCAAGATGGGTACGAGCTGTTTTTT.

In its sample, this clonotype was seen a few times. CDR3 bases: TGCAGCCCGGTGGTAGCGGGGGGCCCTATCACAGATACGCAGTATTTT. It encodes CSPVVAGGPITDTQYF. The chain has TRBV29-1 and TRBJ2-3; 10 bases agree with TRBD2. J gave up 2 bases and V 8 bases, and 13 bases lay outside the gene matches. The CDR3 consists of 16 residues. The germline V gene has CDR1 SQVTM and CDR2 ANQGSEA.